The 20 T cell receptor beta chains below were found in one sample sequenced in a study of response to subunit inactivated influenza vaccine. TCRdb independently ran MiXCR on the RT-PCR reads; one entry per CDR3 protein. The data contain hundreds of thousands of distinct CDR3 sequences, around a sixth of them singletons. The sample consisted of PBMCs from blood, taken less than 6 days after vaccination. Source of these receptors: a man over 45 who received an inactivated influenza vaccine.

V and J are TRBV3-1 and TRBJ1-1, with D possibly matching TRBD1 (5 bases). Trimming cost V 3 bases and J 0 bases, with 17 bases left between them. Per germline, CDR1 LGHDT and CDR2 YNNKEL (reference sequence). The CDR3 loop spans 17 amino acids. As DNA, the CDR3 is TGTGCCAGCAGCCATCTCCCGCCGGGACGTCTGAACACTGAAGCTTTCTTT. This translates into CASSHLPPGRLNTEAFF. Combining the CDR3 with reference TRBV3-1 and TRBJ1-1 gives the whole variable domain DTAVSQTPKYLVTQMGNDKSIKCEQNLGHDTMYWYKQDSKKFLKIMFSYNNKELIINETVPNRFSPKSPDKAHLNLHINSLELGDSAVYFCASSHLPPGRLNTEAFFGQGTRLTVV.

The chain carries TRBV5-1 and TRBJ2-1, with D tentatively TRBD1 (6 bases). With 0 bases removed from V and 6 bases from J, the gap between germline ends came to 13 bases. The CDR3 covers 15 residues. Per the germline V gene, CDR1 is SGHRS and CDR2 is YFSETQ. In DNA, the CDR3 is TGCGCCAGCAGCTTGGTACAGGGTGGGGGCAATGAGCAGTTCTTC. It yields the protein CASSLVQGGGNEQFF.

The sample holds a few counts of this clonotype. The gene calls are TRBV4-3 and TRBJ2-2; tentative D call: TRBD1 (6 bases). CDR1 and CDR2 from the germline V gene are LGHNA and YSLEER. The V end lost 3 bases, the J end lost 8 bases, and 10 bases lay between the germline ends. This CDR3 has 13 amino acids. The DNA for the CDR3 is TGCGCCAGCAGCCAGCAGGGGATGGGGGAGCTGTTTTTT. Encoded protein: CASSQQGMGELFF.

This clonotype was counted at least ten times. The rearrangement joins TRBV6-1 to TRBJ2-3; D may be TRBD2 (5 bases). Looked up from germline, CDR1 is MNHNS and CDR2 is SASEGT. This CDR3 has 15 residues. Deletions cut 5 bases from V and 2 bases from J, with 14 bases between. CDR3 sequence (DNA): TGTGCCAGCAGTCAGAACGGACTCCTCACAGATACGCAGTATTTT. This sequence encodes CASSQNGLLTDTQYF.

The chain carries TRBV9 and TRBJ1-2; D is undetermined. V lost 0 bases and J lost 0, with 6 bases in between. Germline V lookup: CDR1 SGDLS, CDR2 YYNGEE. There are 14 residues in the CDR3. The CDR3 DNA is TGTGCCAGCAGCGTAGCCCCAGCTAACTATGGCTACACCTTC. This encodes CASSVAPANYGYTF.

This clonotype was counted only a few times. The chain has TRBV9 and TRBJ1-1; D gene uncertain. In germline, CDR1 is SGDLS, CDR2 YYNGEE. The CDR3 loop spans 14 amino acids. Trimming pared 0 bases from V and 1 base from J, leaving 7 bases between. The CDR3 spells CASSVGLENTEAFF. DNA for the CDR3: TGTGCCAGCAGCGTAGGTCTGGAGAACACTGAAGCTTTCTTT.

V and J are TRBV28 and TRBJ1-1; D unresolved. The CDR3 contains 13 residues. The ends were cut back, 8 bases at V and 0 bases at J, with 10 bases in the middle. Germline assignment: CDR1 MDHEN and CDR2 SYDVKM. CDR3 sequence (DNA): TGTGCCAGCGGTCCAGTTTTGAACACTGAAGCTTTCTTT. This sequence encodes CASGPVLNTEAFF.

There are a few counts of this clonotype. The chain combines TRBV12-3 or TRBV12-4 with TRBJ2-7; perhaps TRBD2 as D (5 bases). The V gene lost 5 bases and the J gene lost 5 bases, with 16 bases spanning the gap. This CDR3 is 14 amino acids long. CDR3 DNA sequence: TGTGCCAGCAGTGATCTGGGAGTGGTGGACGAGCAGTACTTC. Translation: CASSDLGVVDEQYF.

A few counts support this clonotype. This sequence joins TRBV15 and TRBJ2-2, with 8 positions matching TRBD1. V shed 0 bases, J shed 7 bases, and the junction held 16 bases outside the gene matches. The CDR3 loop spans 19 amino acids. Germline lookup yields CDR1 LNHNV and CDR2 YYDKDF (reference sequence). For the CDR3, the DNA is TGTGCCACCAGCAGAGATACTCGGGGGACAGGAGGAGCCCGCGGGGAGCTGTTTTTT. Encoded protein: CATSRDTRGTGGARGELFF.

The chain employs TRBV20-1 and TRBJ2-7; 8 bases agree with TRBD1. J gave up 2 bases and V 6 bases, and 9 bases lay outside the gene matches. The CDR3 contains 14 residues. Germline V gene data show CDR1 as DFQATT and CDR2 as SNEGSKA (reference sequence). The CDR3 loop is CSAMPADRAYEQYF. Written as DNA, the CDR3 is TGCAGTGCCATGCCTGCGGACAGGGCCTACGAGCAGTACTTC.

Only a few counts were recorded for this clonotype. For the CDR3, the DNA is TGTGCCAGCACCAGGACGGGGAATAGCAATCAGCCCCAGCATTTT. This encodes CASTRTGNSNQPQHF. The chain recombines TRBV7-8 with TRBJ1-5; the D is unclear. The CDR3 length is 15 residues. The V end lost 7 bases, the J end lost 0 bases, and 13 bases lay between the germline ends. Germline V gene sequence: CDR1 SGHVS, CDR2 FQNEAQ.

This clonotype was observed a few times. V and J are TRBV27 and TRBJ2-7; D gene unclear. From germline, CDR1 is MNHEY and CDR2 SMNVEV (reference sequence). This CDR3 region has 14 residues. V was pared by 2 bases and J by 2 bases, with 10 bases between. The CDR3 region is CASSLPGPTYEQYF. The CDR3, as DNA: TGTGCCAGCAGTTTACCAGGCCCCACCTACGAGCAGTACTTC.

The V and J genes are TRBV7-2 and TRBJ2-3; 7 bases align to TRBD1. The junction had 7 bases not matched to a gene; V was cut back by 2 bases and J by 2 bases. This CDR3 is built from 16 residues. Germline CDR1 is SGHTA and CDR2 is FQGNSA. The CDR3 nucleotides read TGTGCCAGCAGCTTATACCCGGGACAGATCACAGATACGCAGTATTTT. It translates to CASSLYPGQITDTQYF.

This clonotype appeared a few times. The rearrangement uses TRBV21-1 and TRBJ2-7; the table's D gene call, TRBD2, was not cross checked with the DNA. TRBV21-1 is a pseudogene. The CDR3 length is 21 residues. For the CDR3, the DNA is TGTGCCAGCAGCAAAGAGGTTTCCGGGACTAGCGTTACCTTAAGCTCCTACGAGCAGTACTTC. It specifies CASSKEVSGTSVTLSSYEQYF.

CDR3 sequence: CSAGQRTYEQYF. The CDR3 coding sequence is TGCAGTGCCGGACAGCGAACCTACGAGCAGTACTTC. V usage is TRBV20-1 and J usage is TRBJ2-7; perhaps TRBD1 as D (6 bases). This CDR3 has 12 amino acids. Germline values: CDR1 DFQATT, CDR2 SNEGSKA (reference sequence). V gave up 6 bases and J gave up 2 bases, with 11 bases separating them.

J is TRBJ2-1 and V is TRBV18, with TRBD2 matching over 9 bases. This CDR3 is built from 16 residues. V lost 2 bases to trimming and J lost 5 bases; unmatched junction nucleotides: 7. CDR1 is KGHSH and CDR2 is LQKENI in the germline V gene. This CDR3 is CASSPGAPSGNNEQFF. CDR3 DNA: TGTGCCAGCTCACCAGGGGCCCCTAGCGGGAACAATGAGCAGTTCTTC.

This clonotype appeared a few times. The V gene is TRBV6-2 or TRBV6-3, the J gene TRBJ2-5; D ambiguous. This CDR3 comprises 16 residues. V lost 7 bases and J 5 bases, leaving 23 bases between the germline ends. Germline V gives CDR1 MNHEY, CDR2 SVGEGT. This CDR3 reads CASTMSPGRDWETQYF. The CDR3 nucleotides are TGTGCCAGCACCATGTCTCCGGGCCGAGACTGGGAGACCCAGTACTTC.

A few counts support this clonotype. The rearrangement uses TRBV24-1 and TRBJ1-6; D call uncertain. V shed 6 bases and J shed 9 bases, with 5 bases lying between them. This CDR3 region has 11 residues. Germline-derived CDR1 and CDR2 are KGHDR and SFDVKD. The CDR3 sequence: CATSLSSPLHF. In DNA, the CDR3 is TGTGCCACCAGTCTTAGTTCACCCCTCCACTTT.

J is TRBJ2-1 and V is TRBV21-1; the table's D call, TRBD2, has no DNA check behind it. TRBV21-1 is noted as a pseudogene. CDR3 length: 17 residues. The CDR3 sequence: CASSNISVLDSRDEQFF. The CDR3 DNA is TGTGCCAGCAGCAATATCTCAGTATTGGACTCTCGGGATGAGCAGTTCTTC.

The sample holds a few counts of this clonotype. The V and J genes are TRBV20-1 and TRBJ2-5, with TRBD2 matching 8 bases. Unmatched junction bases numbered 10, after V lost 1 base and J lost 6 bases. The germline V gene encodes CDR1 DFQATT and CDR2 SNEGSKA (reference sequence). The CDR3 totals 15 residues. CDR3 residues: CSARAPGGRAKTQYF. CDR3 nucleotide sequence: TGCAGTGCTAGAGCTCCGGGGGGGAGGGCCAAGACCCAGTACTTC.